The 6 T cell receptor beta chains reported below all come from one sample, sequenced in a study of cytomegalovirus exposure and HLA in healthy donors. The PCR made use of 60 Vbeta and 13 Jbeta primers. Sequencing was performed with immunoSEQ multiplex PCR; in TCRdb, only in-frame clones are kept and a portion is missing. The data show 95,000 to 150,000 clones, less than 10% seen once. Sequencing input: PBMCs. These receptors were taken from a middle-aged woman in good health and CMV-seropositive.

For the CDR3, the DNA is TGTGCCAGCAGCTTAGGCAGGGGTAATTCACCCCTCCACTTT. Encoded protein: CASSLGRGNSPLHF. This chain connects TRBV11-2 to TRBJ1-6; maybe TRBD1 (6 bases). CDR1 and CDR2 (germline): SGHAT, FQNNGV. The CDR3 extends over 14 amino acids. V lost 1 base and J lost 6, with 7 bases in between.

V gene TRBV6-5 combines with J gene TRBJ2-1; no reliable D call. The germline V gene encodes CDR1 MNHEY and CDR2 SVGAGI. CDR3 length: 15 residues. V was pared by 6 bases and J by 4 bases, with 16 bases between. CDR3 in DNA: TGTGCCAGCAGCTCAACATCGCCCGGGTACAATGAGCAGTTCTTC. Residues: CASSSTSPGYNEQFF.

This sequence joins TRBV5-4 and TRBJ2-2, with 8 bases identical to TRBD1. The germline V gene encodes CDR1 SGHNT and CDR2 YYREEE (reference sequence). This CDR3 has 15 residues. Trimming cost V 4 bases and J 4 bases; bases outside gene matches: 6. CDR3 nucleotides: TGTGCCAGCAGCCCGAGACAGGGGACCACCGGGGAGCTGTTTTTT. It encodes CASSPRQGTTGELFF.

This clone was observed a few times. V and J are TRBV4-1 and TRBJ2-7; weak D call: TRBD2 (5 bases). This CDR3 region has 14 residues. V was trimmed by 3 bases and J by 5 bases, leaving 14 bases between them. Germline values: CDR1 MGHRA, CDR2 YSYEKL. Here the CDR3 reads CASSQGSPTDEQYF. CDR3 coding DNA: TGCGCCAGCAGCCAGGGGAGCCCTACCGACGAGCAGTACTTC.

This clone came up a few times. J is TRBJ1-1 and V is TRBV19; 7 bases map to TRBD1. Germline V gene data show CDR1 as LNHDA and CDR2 as SQIVND (reference sequence). The CDR3 extends over 15 amino acids. J gave up 0 bases and V 4 bases, and 5 bases lay outside the gene matches. The CDR3 bases are TGTGCCAGTAGTACATTACAGGGGATGAACACTGAAGCTTTCTTT. The encoded protein is CASSTLQGMNTEAFF.

This chain joins TRBV5-1 and TRBJ2-3, with 7 bases lining up with TRBD2. After removal of 4 bases from V and 5 bases from J, the junction contained 4 bases not matched to a gene. The CDR3 spans 13 residues. Germline CDR1 is SGHRS and CDR2 is YFSETQ. CDR3 sequence: CASSRPGGDTQYF. In nucleotides, the CDR3 is TGCGCCAGCAGCCGCCCGGGGGGAGATACGCAGTATTTT.